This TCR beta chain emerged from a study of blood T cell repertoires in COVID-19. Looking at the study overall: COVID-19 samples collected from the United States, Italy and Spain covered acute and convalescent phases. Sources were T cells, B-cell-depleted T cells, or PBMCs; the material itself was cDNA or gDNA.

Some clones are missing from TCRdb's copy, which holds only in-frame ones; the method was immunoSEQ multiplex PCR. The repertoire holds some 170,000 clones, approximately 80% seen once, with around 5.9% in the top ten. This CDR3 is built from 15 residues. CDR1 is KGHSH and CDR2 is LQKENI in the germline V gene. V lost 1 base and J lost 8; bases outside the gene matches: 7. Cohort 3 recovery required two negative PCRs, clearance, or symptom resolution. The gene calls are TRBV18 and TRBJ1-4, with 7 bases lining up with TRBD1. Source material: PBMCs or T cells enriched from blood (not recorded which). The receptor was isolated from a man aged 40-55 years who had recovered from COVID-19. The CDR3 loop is CASSPQGDRGEKLFF. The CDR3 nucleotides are TGTGCCAGCTCACCACAGGGGGACAGAGGAGAAAAACTGTTTTTT.